This TCR beta chain emerged from a study of blood T cell repertoires in COVID-19. Cohort placement rested on clinical history that participants reported themselves. The length of the CDR3 is 13 residues. V was trimmed by 6 bases and J by 1 base, leaving 9 bases between them. Germline V gene lookup returns CDR1 SNHLY and CDR2 FYNNEI. This table comes from immunoSEQ multiplex PCR, and its TCRdb copy is limited to in-frame clones, with some not included. Of roughly 290,000 clones in the sample, roughly 85% are singletons; the top ten hold 6% to 7%. This chain uses TRBV2 with TRBJ1-2; D might be TRBD1 (5 bases). The receptor was derived from a woman between 40 and 55 years old who had recovered from COVID-19. Sequenced input: PBMCs or T cells enriched from blood (not recorded which). CDR3 sequence (DNA): TGTGCCAGCAGCCTAGGACATAACTATGGCTACACCTTC. It specifies CASSLGHNYGYTF.